The clone carrying this T cell receptor (beta chain) was seen more than once but under ten times. What it binds is not known. The record originates from a study of beta chain features in type 1 diabetes. Every isolated RNA sample was fully reverse transcribed, so sequencing captured expressed TCRB transcripts. Profiled with immunoSEQ multiplex PCR; TCRdb holds only in-frame clones, not every one. The sample carries approximately 110,000 clones, less than 40% recorded once. Study-level points and caveats: These data did not resolve whether HLA type affects TCRB rearrangement.

Researchers reported sorting CD4+ naive, central memory, regulatory and stem cell-like memory cells via CD45RO/CCR7/CD25/CD127/CD95/CD27. The clonotype was recovered from a woman aged 18-29 years in good health. Sequencing input: stem cell memory CD4+ T cells from blood.

CDR3 loop: CASSLPGQGPTNYGYTF. In DNA form, the CDR3 reads TGTGCCAGCAGCTTACCGGGACAGGGGCCGACTAACTATGGCTACACCTTC. The rearrangement joins TRBV13 to TRBJ1-2; the match to TRBD1 covers 10 bases. Per germline, CDR1 PRHDT and CDR2 FYEKMQ (reference sequence). The CDR3 spans 17 residues. With 2 bases clipped from V and 0 bases from J, the junction kept 6 bases outside the gene matches.